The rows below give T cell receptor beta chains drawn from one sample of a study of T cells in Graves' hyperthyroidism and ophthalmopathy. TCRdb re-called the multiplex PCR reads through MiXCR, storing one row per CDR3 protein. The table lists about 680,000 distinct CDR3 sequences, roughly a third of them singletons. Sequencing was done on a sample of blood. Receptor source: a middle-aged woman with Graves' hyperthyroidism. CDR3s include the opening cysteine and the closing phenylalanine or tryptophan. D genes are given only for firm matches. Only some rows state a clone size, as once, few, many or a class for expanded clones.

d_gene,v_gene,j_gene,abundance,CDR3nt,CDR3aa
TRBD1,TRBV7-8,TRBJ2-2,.,TGTGCCAGCAGCCTCTACCTACAGGGGGTCGGGGAGCTGTTTTTT,CASSLYLQGVGELFF
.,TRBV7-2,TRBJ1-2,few,TGTGCCAGCAGCTTAGATAGAGGGTACGACACCTTC,CASSLDRGYDTF
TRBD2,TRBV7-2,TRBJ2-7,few,TGTGCCAGCAGCTTAGGCCCGCGGGAGTACCACGAGCAGTACTTC,CASSLGPREYHEQYF
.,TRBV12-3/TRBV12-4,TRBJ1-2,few,TGTGCCAGCACCGTGTCCCCGGGGAGCGGCTACACCTTC,CASTVSPGSGYTF
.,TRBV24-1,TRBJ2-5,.,TGTGCCACCAGTGATCATCCCGTATCGGAGACCCAGTACTTC,CATSDHPVSETQYF
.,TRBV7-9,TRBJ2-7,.,TGTGCCAGCAGCTCGATAACTCCCCGTGGGGGTTTCTACGAGCAGTACTTC,CASSSITPRGGFYEQYF
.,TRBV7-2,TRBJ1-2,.,TGTGCCAGCAGCTTGGTTGGGGGGACCTATGGCTACACCTTC,CASSLVGGTYGYTF
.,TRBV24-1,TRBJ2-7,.,TGTGCCAGCAGTAGAGAAGCGGTAGGGTCCTACGAGCAGTACTTC,CASSREAVGSYEQYF
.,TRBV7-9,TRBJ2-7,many,TGTGCCAGCAGCACTCAGAACCTCTACGAGCAGTACTTC,CASSTQNLYEQYF
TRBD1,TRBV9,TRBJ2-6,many,TGTGCCAGCAGCACAGGGGGCTCTGGGGCCAACGTCCTGACTTTC,CASSTGGSGANVLTF
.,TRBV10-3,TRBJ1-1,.,TGTGCCATCACCTGCAGGGCGGACACTGAAGCTTTCTTT,CAITCRADTEAFF
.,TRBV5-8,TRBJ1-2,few,TGTGCCAGCAGCCCCCGCAAGGGAGGGCTACTCCTGCGCTACACCTTC,CASSPRKGGLLLRYTF
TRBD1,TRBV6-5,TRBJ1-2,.,TGTGCCAGCAGCCCTACTTCGACAGGGGGCAAGTGGGACTACACCTTC,CASSPTSTGGKWDYTF
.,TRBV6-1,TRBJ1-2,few,TGTGCCAGCAGTGAAGACGGGCAGAACTATGGCTACACCTTC,CASSEDGQNYGYTF
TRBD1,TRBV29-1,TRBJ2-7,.,TGCAGCGTTGTCGGAAACCGGGACAGGAAGCGCGACGAGCAGTACTTC,CSVVGNRDRKRDEQYF
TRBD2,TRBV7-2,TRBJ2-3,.,TGCGCCAGCAGCCGACCGACTAGCGGGAGGGCCTTAGATACGCAGTATTTT,CASSRPTSGRALDTQYF
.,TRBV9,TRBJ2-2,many,TGTGCCAGCAGCGTAGGTTGGGGGGGCCAGAACACCGGGGAGCTGTTTTTT,CASSVGWGGQNTGELFF
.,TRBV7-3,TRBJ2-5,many,TGTGCCAGCAGCCCAAGCGGCACGGGGACCCAGTACTTC,CASSPSGTGTQYF
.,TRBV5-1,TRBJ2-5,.,TGCGCCAGCAGCTTGGCCGGTTTAGGGAGTTCGGAGACCCAGTACTTC,CASSLAGLGSSETQYF
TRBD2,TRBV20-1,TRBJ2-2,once,TGCAGTGCCCGACTAGCGGGAGGCAACGGGGGGCTGTTTTTT,CSARLAGGNGGLFF
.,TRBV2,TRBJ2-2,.,TGTGCCAGCAGTGAAAGGCCCACCGGGGAGCTGTTTTTT,CASSERPTGELFF
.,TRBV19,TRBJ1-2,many,TGTGCCAGTAGGCCGCAGAGCACTTTCTATGGCTACACCTTC,CASRPQSTFYGYTF
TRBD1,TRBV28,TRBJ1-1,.,TGTGCCAGCAGTTTCCCTGACAGGGCGGGCACTGAAGCTTTCTTT,CASSFPDRAGTEAFF
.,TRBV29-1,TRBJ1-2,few,TGCAGCGTTGAGATGGGGGAGTCCTACTATGGCTACACCTTC,CSVEMGESYYGYTF
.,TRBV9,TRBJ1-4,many,TGTGCCAGCAGCGTAGAGGGAAGGGGAGAAAAACTGTTTTTT,CASSVEGRGEKLFF
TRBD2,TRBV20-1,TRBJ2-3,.,TGCAGTGCTAGCGGCCGACTAGCGGGGGGGGATACGCAGTATTTT,CSASGRLAGGDTQYF
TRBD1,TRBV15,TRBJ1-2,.,TGTGCCACCAGCAGCTTAGCCGGGACAGTTGACTATGGCTACACCTTC,CATSSLAGTVDYGYTF
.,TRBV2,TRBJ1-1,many,TGTGCCAGCAGTGATGGTCTGGGCAAGAACACTGAAGCTTTCTTT,CASSDGLGKNTEAFF
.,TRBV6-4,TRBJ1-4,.,TGTGCCAGCACCTGGACAACAACTAATGAAAAACTGTTTTTT,CASTWTTTNEKLFF
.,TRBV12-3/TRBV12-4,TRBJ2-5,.,TGTGCCAGCAGTTCCTGGGGGAGGGAGACCCAGTACTTC,CASSSWGRETQYF
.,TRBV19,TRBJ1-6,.,TGTGCCAGTAGTATTTGGGAGAGGGTCAATTCACCCCTCCACTTT,CASSIWERVNSPLHF
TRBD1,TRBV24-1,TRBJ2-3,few,TGTGCCACCAGTGACCCTGCGGGGACAGGGGGCCCAGATACGCAGTATTTT,CATSDPAGTGGPDTQYF
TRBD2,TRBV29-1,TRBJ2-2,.,TGCAGCGTTGAAGGGCGGGGGGCGCCTTTCACCGGGGAGCTGTTTTTT,CSVEGRGAPFTGELFF